The clone carrying this T cell receptor (beta chain) was found once. Its antigen is as yet unknown. V lost 8 bases, J lost 4 bases, and 8 bases stayed unmatched. The germline CDR1 and CDR2 sequences are SGHTA and FQGNSA. The CDR3 length is 15 residues. This entry is derived from a study of shared clonotypes between healthy human individuals. Caucasian adults living in Nashville, Tennessee, provided all samples. The material for each subset, its genomic DNA, was split evenly across several immunoSEQ plates. Profiling relied on immunoSEQ multiplex PCR, and the TCRdb table lists in-frame clones only, not all of them. Altogether 550,000 to 800,000 clones are present, 74% being singletons, with the ten largest covering under 2%. Findings and limits, study-wide: Large depth notwithstanding, sorted-subset sequencing proved incomplete by rarefaction. Non-shared clonotypes showed lower generation probabilities than clonotypes common to all four donors.

This chain uses TRBV7-2 with TRBJ2-3; 11 nucleotides align to TRBD1. Input material: memory CD4+ T cells sorted from blood. Subset in this sample: CD45RA-negative fraction. The origin of this receptor is a woman aged 25 to 39 in good health. The CDR3 sequence is CASRPRGQGADTQYF. CDR3 DNA: TGTGCCAGCCGGCCAAGGGGACAGGGGGCAGATACGCAGTATTTT.